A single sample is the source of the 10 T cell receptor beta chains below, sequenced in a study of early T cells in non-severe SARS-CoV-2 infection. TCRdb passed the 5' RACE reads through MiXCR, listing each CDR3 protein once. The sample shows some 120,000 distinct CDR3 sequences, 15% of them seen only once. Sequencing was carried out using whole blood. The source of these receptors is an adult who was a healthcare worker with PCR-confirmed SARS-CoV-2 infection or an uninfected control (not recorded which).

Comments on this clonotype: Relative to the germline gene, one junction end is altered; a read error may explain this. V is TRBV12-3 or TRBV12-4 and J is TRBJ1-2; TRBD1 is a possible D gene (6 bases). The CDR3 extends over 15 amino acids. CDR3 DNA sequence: TGTGCCAGCAGTTTAAGGGGGGCGCCTATCTACGGCTGCACCTTC. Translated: CASSLRGAPIYGCTF.

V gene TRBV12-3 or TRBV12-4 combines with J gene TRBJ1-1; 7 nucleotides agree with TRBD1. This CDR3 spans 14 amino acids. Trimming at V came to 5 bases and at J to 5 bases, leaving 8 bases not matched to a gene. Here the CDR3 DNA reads TGTGCCAGCAGTGCGGACACAGGGGAGACTGAAGCTTTCTTT. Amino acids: CASSADTGETEAFF.

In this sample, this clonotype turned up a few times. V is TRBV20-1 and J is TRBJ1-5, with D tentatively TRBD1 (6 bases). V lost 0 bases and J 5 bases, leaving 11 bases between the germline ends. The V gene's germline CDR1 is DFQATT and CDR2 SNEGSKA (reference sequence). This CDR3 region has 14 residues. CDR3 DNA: TGCAGTGCTAGAGATAATAAGGGGGATCAGCCCCAGCATTTT. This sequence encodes CSARDNKGDQPQHF.

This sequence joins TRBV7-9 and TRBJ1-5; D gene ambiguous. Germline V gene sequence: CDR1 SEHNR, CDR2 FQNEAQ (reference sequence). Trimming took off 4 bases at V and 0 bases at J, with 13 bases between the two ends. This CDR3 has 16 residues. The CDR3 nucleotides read TGTGCCAGCAGCTCCCGCGAGGACCATAGCAATCAGCCCCAGCATTTT. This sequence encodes CASSSREDHSNQPQHF.

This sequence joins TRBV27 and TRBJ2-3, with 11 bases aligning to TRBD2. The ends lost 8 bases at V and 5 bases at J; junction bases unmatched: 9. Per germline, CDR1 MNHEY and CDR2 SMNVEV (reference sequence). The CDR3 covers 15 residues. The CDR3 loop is CASGPVAGGQDTQYF. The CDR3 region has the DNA TGTGCCAGCGGGCCGGTAGCGGGGGGGCAAGATACGCAGTATTTT.

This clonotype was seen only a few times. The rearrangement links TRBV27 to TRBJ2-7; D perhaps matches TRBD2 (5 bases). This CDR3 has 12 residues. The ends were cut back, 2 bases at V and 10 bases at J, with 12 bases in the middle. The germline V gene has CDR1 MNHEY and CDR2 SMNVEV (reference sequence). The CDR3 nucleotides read TGTGCCAGCAGTTTAAGGGCAGGACTCCAGTACTTC. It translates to CASSLRAGLQYF.

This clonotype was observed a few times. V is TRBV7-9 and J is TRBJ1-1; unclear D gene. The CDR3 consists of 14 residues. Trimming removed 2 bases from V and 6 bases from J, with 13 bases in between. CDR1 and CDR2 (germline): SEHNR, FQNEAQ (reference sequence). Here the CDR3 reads CASSLSSGRAEAFF. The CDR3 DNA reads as TGTGCCAGCAGCTTAAGTAGCGGGCGAGCTGAAGCTTTCTTT.

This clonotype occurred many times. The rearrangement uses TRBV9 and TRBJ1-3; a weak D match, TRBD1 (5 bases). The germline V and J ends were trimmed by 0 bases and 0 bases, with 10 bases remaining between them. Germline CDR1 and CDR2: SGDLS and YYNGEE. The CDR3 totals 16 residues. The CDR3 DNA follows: TGTGCCAGCAGCGTAGGAGGGGCCCTCTCTGGAAACACCATATATTTT. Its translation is CASSVGGALSGNTIYF.

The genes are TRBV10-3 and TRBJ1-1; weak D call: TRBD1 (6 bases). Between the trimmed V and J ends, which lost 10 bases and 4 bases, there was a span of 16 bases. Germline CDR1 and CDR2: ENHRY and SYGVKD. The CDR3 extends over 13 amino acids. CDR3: CATLETGATEAFF. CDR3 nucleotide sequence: TGTGCCACGCTAGAGACGGGGGCCACTGAAGCTTTCTTT.

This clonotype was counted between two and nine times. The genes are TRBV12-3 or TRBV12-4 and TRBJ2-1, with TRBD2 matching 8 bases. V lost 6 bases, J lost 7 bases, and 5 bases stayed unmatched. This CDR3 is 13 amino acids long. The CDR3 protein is CASSLPGGNEQFF. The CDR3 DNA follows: TGTGCCAGCAGCCTCCCGGGGGGGAATGAGCAGTTCTTC.